This entry lists 26 T cell receptor beta chains sequenced from one sample in a study of blood T cell repertoires in COVID-19. Generated by immunoSEQ multiplex PCR, the TCRdb table keeps only in-frame clones and is missing some. The sample shows fewer than 60,000 clones, about 89% of them seen only once. The material sequenced was peripheral blood. Receptor source: a human donor in a cohort sampled during active COVID-19.

The CDR3 loop is CASSQSGGRVEQFF. The CDR3 DNA follows: TGTGCCAGCAGCCAAAGCGGGGGTAGGGTTGAGCAGTTCTTC. The rearrangement joins TRBV7-9 to TRBJ2-1, with 8 positions matching TRBD2. CDR3 length: 14 residues. With V trimmed by 5 bases and J by 9 bases, 9 bases remained unmatched. The V gene's germline CDR1 is SEHNR and CDR2 FQNEAQ (reference sequence).

The chain joins TRBV2 to TRBJ1-3, with 7 nucleotides matching TRBD1. Looked up from germline, CDR1 is SNHLY and CDR2 is FYNNEI. Germline trimming cut 6 bases from V and 3 bases from J; bases unmatched to any gene: 8. The CDR3 has 15 amino acids. CDR3 sequence reads: CASSAGQTHGNTIYF. The CDR3 bases are TGTGCCAGCAGCGCGGGACAGACGCATGGAAACACCATATATTTT.

The chain joins TRBV29-1 to TRBJ2-2; 10 nucleotides agree with TRBD1. Losses at the gene ends were 6 bases for V and 2 bases for J; bases not matched to a gene: 3. CDR3 length equals 14 residues. Germline CDR1 and CDR2: SQVTM and ANQGSEA. The CDR3 reads CSVDRGLNTGELFF. The CDR3 DNA sequence: TGCAGCGTCGACAGGGGGCTTAACACCGGGGAGCTGTTTTTT.

V and J are TRBV18 and TRBJ2-5; 7 positions agree with TRBD2. Germline V gene data show CDR1 as KGHSH and CDR2 as LQKENI. With V trimmed by 6 bases and J by 5 bases, 9 bases remained unmatched. The CDR3 has 14 residues. The CDR3 DNA reads as TGTGCCAGCTCCGAGGGAGGGGCCTGGGAGACCCAGTACTTC. Its translation is CASSEGGAWETQYF. The full variable domain, in which reference TRBV18 and TRBJ2-5 provide the parts outside the CDR3, is NAGVMQNPRHLVRRRGQEARLRCSPMKGHSHVYWYRQLPEEGLKFMVYLQKENIIDESGMPKERFSAEFPKEGPSILRIQQVVRGDSAAYFCASSEGGAWETQYFGPGTRLLVL.

The chain recombines TRBV19 with TRBJ2-5; TRBD2 might be the D (6 bases). The CDR3 sequence is 18 residues long. Germline V gene lookup returns CDR1 LNHDA and CDR2 SQIVND (reference sequence). V lost 2 bases and J lost 7, with 26 bases in between. CDR3 amino acids: CASSIRPGTATVLGTQYF. CDR3 DNA sequence: TGTGCCAGTAGTATACGACCCGGGACTGCGACTGTATTGGGGACCCAGTACTTC.

The chain links TRBV7-3 to TRBJ2-5; 12 bases align to TRBD1. This CDR3 region has 15 residues. The trim removed 3 bases at V and 4 bases at J, leaving 3 bases unmatched. Germline V lookup: CDR1 SGHTA, CDR2 FQGTGA. CDR3 DNA sequence: TGTGCCAGCAGCTTGGGACAGGGGGCAGGAGAGACCCAGTACTTC. Translating gives CASSLGQGAGETQYF.

This chain connects TRBV24-1 to TRBJ2-2; the D gene is possibly TRBD2 (6 bases). V shed 12 bases and J shed 0 bases, with 13 bases lying between them. Germline lookup yields CDR1 KGHDR and CDR2 SFDVKD. The CDR3 runs 14 residues. CDR3 loop: CAVPGGTNTGELFF. CDR3 nucleotide sequence: TGTGCCGTCCCCGGGGGTACGAACACCGGGGAGCTGTTTTTT.

The CDR3 protein is CASNPTGRGANVLTF. DNA of the CDR3: TGTGCCAGCAACCCGACAGGGAGGGGGGCCAACGTCCTGACTTTC. V gene TRBV27 combines with J gene TRBJ2-6; weak D call: TRBD1 (7 bases). The germline gives CDR1 MNHEY, CDR2 SMNVEV (reference sequence). The germline V and J ends were trimmed by 7 bases and 4 bases, with 14 bases remaining between them. This CDR3 spans 15 amino acids.

This chain uses TRBV5-6 with TRBJ1-4, with a tentative D call TRBD1 (6 bases). From germline, CDR1 is SGHDT and CDR2 YYEEEE. The V end lost 4 bases, the J end lost 8 bases, and 15 bases lay between the germline ends. The CDR3 length is 14 residues. CDR3 residues: CASSPGPGGEKLFF. DNA for the CDR3: TGTGCCAGCAGCCCGGGACCGGGGGGCGAAAAACTGTTTTTT.

V gene TRBV5-5 combines with J gene TRBJ2-7; 10 nucleotides line up with TRBD1. V lost 4 bases to trimming and J lost 5 bases; unmatched junction nucleotides: 3. CDR3 length: 13 amino acids. The germline gives CDR1 SGHKS, CDR2 YYEKEE (reference sequence). CDR3 sequence reads: CASSRDRGNEQYF. In nucleotides, the CDR3 is TGTGCCAGCAGCCGGGACAGGGGTAACGAGCAGTACTTC. Based on the CDR3 plus reference TRBV5-5 and TRBJ2-7, the full variable domain is DAGVTQSPTHLIKTRGQQVTLRCSPISGHKSVSWYQQVLGQGPQFIFQYYEKEERGRGNFPDRFSARQFPNYSSELNVNALLLGDSALYLCASSRDRGNEQYFGPGTRLTVT.

The genes are TRBV5-6 and TRBJ2-7; D is uncertain. The CDR3 covers 15 residues. V was cut by 3 bases and J by 3 bases, with 16 bases left in between. CDR1 and CDR2 from the germline V gene are SGHDT and YYEEEE. Here the CDR3 reads CASSSRWAYRYEQYF. For the CDR3, the DNA is TGTGCCAGCAGCTCCCGATGGGCGTACCGCTACGAGCAGTACTTC.

The rearrangement links TRBV2 to TRBJ1-2, with D unclear. V gave up 6 bases and J gave up 4 bases, with 9 bases separating them. Per germline, CDR1 SNHLY and CDR2 FYNNEI. The CDR3 has 12 amino acids. The CDR3 region has the DNA TGTGCCAGCAGGCTCGGGTTCTATGGCTACACCTTC. Residues: CASRLGFYGYTF.

The chain has TRBV9 and TRBJ2-2, with TRBD2 identical over 8 bases. The CDR3 totals 17 residues. Germline loops: CDR1 SGDLS, CDR2 YYNGEE. With V trimmed by 6 bases and J by 1 base, 11 bases remained unmatched. CDR3 sequence reads: CASNSPRGGLNTGELFF. For the CDR3, the DNA is TGTGCCAGCAACTCGCCCCGGGGGGGCCTGAACACCGGGGAGCTGTTTTTT.

This chain joins TRBV7-9 and TRBJ2-1; 12 bases line up with TRBD2. The germline gives CDR1 SEHNR, CDR2 FQNEAQ (reference sequence). V was clipped by 2 bases and J by 9 bases; unmatched bases: 5. The CDR3 extends over 15 amino acids. CDR3: CASSLRTSGVPEQFF. The CDR3 coding sequence is TGTGCCAGCAGCTTACGGACTAGCGGGGTGCCTGAGCAGTTCTTC.

The rearrangement joins TRBV19 to TRBJ1-3; a weak D match, TRBD1 (5 bases). From germline, CDR1 is LNHDA and CDR2 SQIVND (reference sequence). This CDR3 comprises 15 residues. With 6 bases removed from V and 0 bases from J, the gap between germline ends came to 12 bases. Here the CDR3 reads CASRLTGISGNTIYF. Written as DNA, the CDR3 is TGTGCCAGTAGATTAACAGGCATCTCTGGAAACACCATATATTTT.

The CDR3 is CASSFAGVGNTIYF. The CDR3 DNA is TGTGCCAGCAGCTTCGCCGGGGTTGGAAACACCATATATTTT. This rearrangement joins TRBV7-2 to TRBJ1-3, with D unresolved. Trimming pared 3 bases from V and 3 bases from J, leaving 9 bases between. The CDR3 runs to 14 residues. Germline loops: CDR1 SGHTA, CDR2 FQGNSA. The whole variable domain, remainder taken from reference TRBV7-2 and TRBJ1-3, is GAGVSQSPSNKVTEKGKDVELRCDPISGHTALYWYRQSLGQGLEFLIYFQGNSAPDKSGLPSDRFSAERTGGSVSTLTIQRTQQEDSAVYLCASSFAGVGNTIYFGEGSWLTVV.

This clone was seen a few times. The rearrangement joins TRBV5-6 to TRBJ1-5, with TRBD1 identical over 8 bases. Germline CDR1 and CDR2: SGHDT and YYEEEE. This CDR3 spans 14 amino acids. V lost 3 bases to trimming and J lost 4 bases; unmatched junction nucleotides: 3. The CDR3 is CASSSGQGNQPQHF. The CDR3, as DNA: TGTGCCAGCAGCTCCGGACAGGGTAATCAGCCCCAGCATTTT. The variable domain in full, with the rest retrieved from reference TRBV5-6 and TRBJ1-5, is DAGVTQSPTHLIKTRGQQVTLRCSPKSGHDTVSWYQQALGQGPQFIFQYYEEEERQRGNFPDRFSGHQFPNYSSELNVNALLLGDSALYLCASSSGQGNQPQHFGDGTRLSIL.

The V and J genes are TRBV5-6 and TRBJ2-4; D gene ambiguous. Trimming took 4 bases from V and 0 from J, leaving 14 bases between them. The germline V gene encodes CDR1 SGHDT and CDR2 YYEEEE. The CDR3 has 16 residues. CDR3 DNA: TGTGCCAGCAGCATCCGACACCATCTAGCCAAAAACATTCAGTACTTC. Its protein product is CASSIRHHLAKNIQYF.

A note on this clone: The junction departs from germline at one end; a sequencing error may be responsible. The gene calls are TRBV9 and TRBJ2-3; 12 positions agree with TRBD1. This CDR3 spans 17 amino acids. CDR1 and CDR2 from the germline V gene are SGDLS and YYNGEE. The DNA of the CDR3 is TGTGCCAGCAGCGCTTACCCCGGGACAGGGGGCACGGATACGCAGTATTTT. Its protein product is CASSAYPGTGGTDTQYF.

The J gene is TRBJ1-2, the V gene TRBV2, with 7 positions matching TRBD1. The CDR3 totals 14 residues. Trimming took 7 bases from V and 8 from J; bases not matched to a gene: 13. CDR1 and CDR2 from the germline V gene are SNHLY and FYNNEI. CDR3 DNA sequence: TGTGCCAGCACGGAGCAGGGGGTTTTGGAAGGCTACACCTTC. Translation gives CASTEQGVLEGYTF.

This rearrangement joins TRBV19 to TRBJ2-4; 7 bases line up with TRBD1. The CDR3 runs to 16 residues. From germline, CDR1 is LNHDA and CDR2 SQIVND (reference sequence). Unmatched junction bases numbered 3, after V lost 1 base and J lost 0 bases. The DNA of the CDR3 is TGTGCCAGTAGTATAGGGGACAGATTAGCCAAAAACATTCAGTACTTC. Amino acid sequence: CASSIGDRLAKNIQYF.

This clone appeared a single time. The chain links TRBV30 to TRBJ1-3; the D is unclear. CDR3 length: 12 amino acids. Looked up from germline, CDR1 is GTSNPN and CDR2 is SVGIG (reference sequence). V was pared by 4 bases and J by 0 bases, with 4 bases between. CDR3 nucleotide sequence: TGTGCCTGGATGAGCTCTGGAAACACCATATATTTT. This encodes CAWMSSGNTIYF.

This chain joins TRBV7-3 and TRBJ1-2, with D tentatively TRBD1 (5 bases). Trimming pared 11 bases from V and 4 bases from J, leaving 26 bases between. Per the germline V gene, CDR1 is SGHTA and CDR2 is FQGTGA. This CDR3 region has 16 residues. CDR3 nucleotide sequence: TGTGCCCACTCGTTGGGGGGGTCATATCTTAGCTATGGCTACACCTTC. Amino acid sequence: CAHSLGGSYLSYGYTF.

Comment on this clone: The junction departs from germline at one end; a sequencing error may be responsible. The chain is built from TRBV3-1 (or the pseudogene TRBV3-2) and TRBJ2-5, with 11 bases aligning to TRBD2. Germline CDR1 LGHDT, CDR2 YNNKEL (reference sequence). This CDR3 is 19 amino acids long. DNA of the CDR3: TGTGCCGGCAGCCAACGGGCCCGGCTAGCGGGGGGACTACAAGAGACCCAGTACTTC. Translating it yields CAGSQRARLAGGLQETQYF.

The chain joins TRBV10-2 to TRBJ2-7; 8 nucleotides match TRBD2. The V segment lost 6 bases and the J segment 3 bases; nucleotides outside the gene matches: 10. CDR3 length: 15 residues. Germline assignment: CDR1 WSHSY and CDR2 SAAADI. CDR3 in DNA: TGCGCCAGCAGAAACGGGGGGGCGGGCCGCTACGAGCAGTACTTC. Translated: CASRNGGAGRYEQYF.

This clone was picked up a small number of times. The rearrangement joins TRBV5-1 to TRBJ2-7; possibly TRBD1 for D (7 bases). With 4 bases removed from V and 3 bases from J, the gap between germline ends came to 14 bases. Germline assignment: CDR1 SGHRS and CDR2 YFSETQ. CDR3 size: 14 residues. The CDR3 bases are TGCGCCAGCAGCCCAGGACAGGAGGGCTACGAGCAGTACTTC. This gives the protein CASSPGQEGYEQYF.